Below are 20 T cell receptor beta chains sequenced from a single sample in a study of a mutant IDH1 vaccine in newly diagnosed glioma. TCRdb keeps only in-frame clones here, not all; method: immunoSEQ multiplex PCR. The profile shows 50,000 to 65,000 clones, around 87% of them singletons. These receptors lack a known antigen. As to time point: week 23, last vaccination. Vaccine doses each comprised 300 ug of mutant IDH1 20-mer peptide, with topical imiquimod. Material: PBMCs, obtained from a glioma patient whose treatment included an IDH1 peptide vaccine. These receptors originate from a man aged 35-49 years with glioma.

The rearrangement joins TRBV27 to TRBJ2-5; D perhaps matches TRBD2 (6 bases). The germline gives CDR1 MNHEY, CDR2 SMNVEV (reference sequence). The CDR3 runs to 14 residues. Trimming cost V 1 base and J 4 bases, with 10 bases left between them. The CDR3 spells CASSLFKGGETQYF. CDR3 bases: TGTGCCAGCAGTTTATTTAAGGGAGGAGAGACCCAGTACTTC.

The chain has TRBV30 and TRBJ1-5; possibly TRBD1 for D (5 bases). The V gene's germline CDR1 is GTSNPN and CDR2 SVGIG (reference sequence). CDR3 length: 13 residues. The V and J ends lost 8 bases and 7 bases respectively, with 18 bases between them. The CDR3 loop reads CADPPGVKQPQHF. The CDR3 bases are TGTGCCGACCCCCCGGGGGTAAAACAGCCCCAGCATTTT.

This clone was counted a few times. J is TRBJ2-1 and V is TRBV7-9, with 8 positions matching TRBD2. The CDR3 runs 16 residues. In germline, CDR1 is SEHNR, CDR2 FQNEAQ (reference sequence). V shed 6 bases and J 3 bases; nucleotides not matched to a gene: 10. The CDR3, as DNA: TGTGCCAGCAGTACCCGAAGCGGGAGTCGCTACAATGAGCAGTTCTTC. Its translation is CASSTRSGSRYNEQFF.

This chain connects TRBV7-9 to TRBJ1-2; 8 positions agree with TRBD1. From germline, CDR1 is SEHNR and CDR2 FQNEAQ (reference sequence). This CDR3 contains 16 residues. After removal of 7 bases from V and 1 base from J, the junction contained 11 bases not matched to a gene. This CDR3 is CASTNLWDRINYGYTF. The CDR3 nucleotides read TGTGCCAGCACCAACTTATGGGACAGGATTAACTATGGCTACACCTTC.

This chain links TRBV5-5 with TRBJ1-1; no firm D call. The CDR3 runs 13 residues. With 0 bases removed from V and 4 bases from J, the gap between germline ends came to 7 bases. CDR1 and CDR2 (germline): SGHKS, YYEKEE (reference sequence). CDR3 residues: CASSLVTTTEAFF. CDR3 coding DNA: TGTGCCAGCAGCTTGGTAACGACCACTGAAGCTTTCTTT.

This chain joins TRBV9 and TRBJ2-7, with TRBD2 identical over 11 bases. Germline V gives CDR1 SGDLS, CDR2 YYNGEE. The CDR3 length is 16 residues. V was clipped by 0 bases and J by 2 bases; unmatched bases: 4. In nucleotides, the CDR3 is TGTGCCAGCAGCGTAGCCCTGACTAGCGGGGCCTACGAGCAGTACTTC. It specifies CASSVALTSGAYEQYF.

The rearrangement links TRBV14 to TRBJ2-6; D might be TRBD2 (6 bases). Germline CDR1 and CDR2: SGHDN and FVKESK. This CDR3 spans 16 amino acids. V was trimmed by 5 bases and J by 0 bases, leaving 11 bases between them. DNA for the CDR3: TGTGCCAGCAGCTGGGGACTTTCCTCTGGGGCCAACGTCCTGACTTTC. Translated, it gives CASSWGLSSGANVLTF.

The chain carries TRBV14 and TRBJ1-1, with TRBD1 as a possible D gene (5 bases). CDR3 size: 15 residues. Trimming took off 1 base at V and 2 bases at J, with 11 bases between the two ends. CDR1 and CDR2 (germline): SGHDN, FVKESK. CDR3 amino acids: CASSQVGWGNTEAFF. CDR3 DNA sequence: TGTGCCAGCAGCCAAGTGGGGTGGGGCAACACTGAAGCTTTCTTT.

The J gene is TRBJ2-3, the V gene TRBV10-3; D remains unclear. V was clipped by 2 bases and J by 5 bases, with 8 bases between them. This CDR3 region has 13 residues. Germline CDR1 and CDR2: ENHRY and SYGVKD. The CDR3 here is CAISEPPEDTQYF. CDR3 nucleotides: TGTGCCATCAGTGAGCCCCCGGAAGATACGCAGTATTTT.

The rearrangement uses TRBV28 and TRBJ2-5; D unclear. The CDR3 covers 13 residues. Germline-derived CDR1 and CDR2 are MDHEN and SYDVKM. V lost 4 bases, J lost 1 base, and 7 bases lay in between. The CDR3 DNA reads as TGTGCCAGCAGTTCTCCGTTCCAAGAGACCCAGTACTTC. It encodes CASSSPFQETQYF.

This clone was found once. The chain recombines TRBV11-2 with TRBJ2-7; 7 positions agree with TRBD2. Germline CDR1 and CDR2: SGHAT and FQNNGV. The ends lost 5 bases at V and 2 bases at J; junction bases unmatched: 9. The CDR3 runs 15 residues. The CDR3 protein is CASSPPGTITYEQYF. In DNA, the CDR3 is TGTGCCAGCAGCCCACCCGGGACTATCACCTACGAGCAGTACTTC.

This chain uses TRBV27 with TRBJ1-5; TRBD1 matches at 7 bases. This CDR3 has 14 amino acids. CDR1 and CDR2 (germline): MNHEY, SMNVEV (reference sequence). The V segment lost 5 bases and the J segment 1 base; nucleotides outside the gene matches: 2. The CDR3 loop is CASSQGESNQPQHF. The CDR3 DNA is TGTGCCAGCAGTCAGGGGGAAAGCAATCAGCCCCAGCATTTT.

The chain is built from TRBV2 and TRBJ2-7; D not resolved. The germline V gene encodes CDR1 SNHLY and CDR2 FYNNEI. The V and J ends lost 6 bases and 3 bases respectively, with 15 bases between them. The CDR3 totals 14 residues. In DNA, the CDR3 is TGTGCCAGCAGGGCCCCGGACGACAACTACGAGCAGTACTTC. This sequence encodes CASRAPDDNYEQYF.

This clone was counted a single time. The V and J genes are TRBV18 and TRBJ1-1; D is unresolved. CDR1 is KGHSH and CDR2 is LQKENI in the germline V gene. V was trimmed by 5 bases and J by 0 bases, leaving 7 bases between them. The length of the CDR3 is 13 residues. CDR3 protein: CASSEAVNTEAFF. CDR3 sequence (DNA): TGTGCCAGCTCAGAGGCAGTGAACACTGAAGCTTTCTTT.

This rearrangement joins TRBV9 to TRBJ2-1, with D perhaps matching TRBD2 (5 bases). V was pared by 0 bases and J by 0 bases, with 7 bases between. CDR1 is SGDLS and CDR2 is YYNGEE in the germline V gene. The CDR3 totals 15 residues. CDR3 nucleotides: TGTGCCAGCAGCGTAGGCGAGGGCTCCTACAATGAGCAGTTCTTC. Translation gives CASSVGEGSYNEQFF.

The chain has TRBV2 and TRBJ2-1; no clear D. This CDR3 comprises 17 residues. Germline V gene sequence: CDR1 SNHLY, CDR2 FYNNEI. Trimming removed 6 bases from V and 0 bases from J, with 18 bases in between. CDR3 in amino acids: CASSPRVQPSSYNEQFF. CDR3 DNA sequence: TGTGCCAGCAGCCCAAGGGTACAGCCCAGCTCCTACAATGAGCAGTTCTTC.

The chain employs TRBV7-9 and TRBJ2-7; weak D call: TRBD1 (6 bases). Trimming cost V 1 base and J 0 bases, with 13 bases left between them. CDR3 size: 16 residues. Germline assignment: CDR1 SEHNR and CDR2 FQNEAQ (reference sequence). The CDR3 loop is CASSLGQVDGSYEQYF. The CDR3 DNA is TGTGCCAGCAGCTTAGGACAGGTCGACGGCTCCTACGAGCAGTACTTC.

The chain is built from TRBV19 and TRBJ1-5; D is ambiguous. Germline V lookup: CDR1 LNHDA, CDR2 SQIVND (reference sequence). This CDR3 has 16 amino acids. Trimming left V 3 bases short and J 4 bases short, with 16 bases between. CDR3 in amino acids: CASSIGLAAVNQPQHF. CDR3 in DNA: TGTGCCAGTAGTATCGGGCTTGCGGCAGTTAATCAGCCCCAGCATTTT. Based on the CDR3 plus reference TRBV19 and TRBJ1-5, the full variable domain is DGGITQSPKYLFRKEGQNVTLSCEQNLNHDAMYWYRQDPGQGLRLIYYSQIVNDFQKGDIAEGYSVSREKKESFPLTVTSAQKNPTAFYLCASSIGLAAVNQPQHFGDGTRLSIL.

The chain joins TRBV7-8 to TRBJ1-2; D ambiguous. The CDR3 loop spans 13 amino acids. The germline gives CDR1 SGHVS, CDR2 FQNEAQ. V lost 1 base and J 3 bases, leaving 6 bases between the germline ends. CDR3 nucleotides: TGTGCCAGCAGCTTAGTGAGGGACTATGGCTACACCTTC. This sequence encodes CASSLVRDYGYTF.

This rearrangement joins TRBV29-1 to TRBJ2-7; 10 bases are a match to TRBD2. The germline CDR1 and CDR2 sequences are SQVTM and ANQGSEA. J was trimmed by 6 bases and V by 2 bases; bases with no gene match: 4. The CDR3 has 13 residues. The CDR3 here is CSVEPSGRVEQYF. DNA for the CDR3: TGCAGCGTTGAACCTAGCGGGAGAGTCGAGCAGTACTTC.